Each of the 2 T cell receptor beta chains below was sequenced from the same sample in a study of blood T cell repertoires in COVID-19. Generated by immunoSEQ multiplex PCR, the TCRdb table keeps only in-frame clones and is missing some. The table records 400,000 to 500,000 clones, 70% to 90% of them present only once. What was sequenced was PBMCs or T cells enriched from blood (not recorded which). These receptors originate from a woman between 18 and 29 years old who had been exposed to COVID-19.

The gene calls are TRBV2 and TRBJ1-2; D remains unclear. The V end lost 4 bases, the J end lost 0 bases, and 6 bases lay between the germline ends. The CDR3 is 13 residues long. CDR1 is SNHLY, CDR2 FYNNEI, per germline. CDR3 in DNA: TGTGCCAGCAGTGGAGTCCCTAACTATGGCTACACCTTC. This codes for CASSGVPNYGYTF.

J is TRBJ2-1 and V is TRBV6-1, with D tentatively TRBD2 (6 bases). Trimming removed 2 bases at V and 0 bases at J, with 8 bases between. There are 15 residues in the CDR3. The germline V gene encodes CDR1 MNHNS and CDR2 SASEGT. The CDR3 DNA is TGTGCCAGCAGTGAACGGGGGAGCTCCTACAATGAGCAGTTCTTC. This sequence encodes CASSERGSSYNEQFF.